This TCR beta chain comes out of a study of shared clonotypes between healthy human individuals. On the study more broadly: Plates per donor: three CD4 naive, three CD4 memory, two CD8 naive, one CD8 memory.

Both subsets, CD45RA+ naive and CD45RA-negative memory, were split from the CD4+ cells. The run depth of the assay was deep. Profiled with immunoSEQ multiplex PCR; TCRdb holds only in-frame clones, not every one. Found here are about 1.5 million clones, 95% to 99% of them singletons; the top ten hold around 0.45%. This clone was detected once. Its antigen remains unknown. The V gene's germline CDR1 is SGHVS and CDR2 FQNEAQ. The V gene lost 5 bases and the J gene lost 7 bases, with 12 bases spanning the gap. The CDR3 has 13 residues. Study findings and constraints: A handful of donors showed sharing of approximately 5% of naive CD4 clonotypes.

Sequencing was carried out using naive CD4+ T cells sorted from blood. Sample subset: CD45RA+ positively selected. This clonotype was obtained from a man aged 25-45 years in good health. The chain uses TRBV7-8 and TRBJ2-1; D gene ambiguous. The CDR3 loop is CASSLIPGNEQFF. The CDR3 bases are TGTGCCAGCAGCCTCATCCCCGGGAATGAGCAGTTCTTC.